The 13 T cell receptor beta chains below all came from one sample that was sequenced in a study of blood T cell repertoires in COVID-19. Assay: immunoSEQ multiplex PCR; the TCRdb copy retains only in-frame clones and omits some. Of about 380,000 clones in the sample, 85% were seen once. The sequencing input was peripheral blood. All receptors come from a woman between 18 and 29 years old with acute or convalescent COVID-19.

The rearrangement joins TRBV11-2 to TRBJ2-1, with 9 bases that match TRBD2. The trim removed 1 base at V and 8 bases at J, leaving 15 bases unmatched. Germline CDR1 SGHAT, CDR2 FQNNGV. The CDR3 is 18 amino acids. The CDR3 region is CASSLAAAGGSRRYEQFF. CDR3 in DNA: TGTGCCAGCAGCTTAGCTGCAGCGGGGGGTTCCCGGAGGTATGAGCAGTTCTTC. Complete variable domain (other parts from reference TRBV11-2 and TRBJ2-1): EAGVAQSPRYKIIEKRQSVAFWCNPISGHATLYWYQQILGQGPKLLIQFQNNGVVDDSQLPKDRFSAERLKGVDSTLKIQPAKLEDSAVYLCASSLAAAGGSRRYEQFFGPGTRLTVL.

This sequence joins TRBV24-1 and TRBJ1-2, with D possibly being TRBD1 (5 bases). CDR1 KGHDR and CDR2 SFDVKD come from the germline V gene. V lost 7 bases, J lost 8 bases, and 19 bases lay in between. This CDR3 region has 14 residues. The chain's CDR3 is CATRVGGRVLGYTF. CDR3 coding DNA: TGTGCCACCAGGGTGGGGGGACGAGTCCTCGGCTACACCTTC.

This clone was found once. The DNA for the CDR3 is TGCAGCGTCTACCAGGGGGATGTAACTTTCTTT. It translates to CSVYQGDVTFF. The V gene is TRBV29-1, the J gene TRBJ1-1, with TRBD1 matching 7 bases. This CDR3 contains 11 residues. The germline V gene encodes CDR1 SQVTM and CDR2 ANQGSEA. V lost 6 bases, J lost 12 bases, and 10 bases stayed unmatched.

The chain recombines TRBV9 with TRBJ1-2; the match to TRBD1 covers 7 bases. The CDR3 runs to 18 residues. Per the germline V gene, CDR1 is SGDLS and CDR2 is YYNGEE. J gave up 8 bases and V 2 bases, and 21 bases lay outside the gene matches. The CDR3 loop is CASSVRLDQDRDPGGYTF. CDR3 DNA: TGTGCCAGCAGCGTGCGACTCGACCAAGACAGGGATCCGGGAGGCTACACCTTC.

The V and J genes are TRBV6-2 or TRBV6-3 and TRBJ1-2; D unclear. Germline V gene lookup returns CDR1 MNHEY and CDR2 SVGEGT. This CDR3 is built from 13 residues. V was trimmed by 6 bases and J by 0 bases, leaving 8 bases between them. CDR3 nucleotide sequence: TGTGCCAGCAGCCCTACTCCTAACTATGGCTACACCTTC. It yields the protein CASSPTPNYGYTF.

V and J are TRBV9 and TRBJ2-1; 11 positions match TRBD2. The ends lost 3 bases at V and 5 bases at J; junction bases unmatched: 10. From germline, CDR1 is SGDLS and CDR2 YYNGEE. CDR3 length: 17 amino acids. Written as DNA, the CDR3 is TGTGCCAGCAGCGCGCTAGCGGGGGGTGTGTTGGACAATGAGCAGTTCTTC. Its protein product is CASSALAGGVLDNEQFF.

This chain uses TRBV6-5 with TRBJ1-1; D is unclear. The CDR3 contains 14 residues. V was shortened by 2 bases and J by 7 bases, with 14 bases between the two germline ends. The germline gives CDR1 MNHEY, CDR2 SVGAGI. The CDR3 DNA follows: TGTGCCAGCAGTTACGTTGGGCTCTCACGTGAAGCTTTCTTT. Translation: CASSYVGLSREAFF.

V is TRBV27 and J is TRBJ2-3, with a tentative D call TRBD1 (5 bases). Trimming pared 0 bases from V and 0 bases from J, leaving 13 bases between. There are 17 residues in the CDR3. Per germline, CDR1 MNHEY and CDR2 SMNVEV (reference sequence). The CDR3 nucleotides read TGTGCCAGCAGTTTATCGGAGTGGGGCCCTAGCACAGATACGCAGTATTTT. It codes for CASSLSEWGPSTDTQYF.

This clone was found once. This chain uses TRBV6-5 with TRBJ2-2; D is possibly TRBD2 (6 bases). This CDR3 is built from 16 residues. Germline lookup yields CDR1 MNHEY and CDR2 SVGAGI. Between the trimmed V and J ends, which lost 4 bases and 3 bases, there was a span of 15 bases. In nucleotides, the CDR3 is TGTGCCAGCAGTTCCCGCGGGACTTTATACACCGGGGAGCTGTTTTTT. It specifies CASSSRGTLYTGELFF.

The chain recombines TRBV7-2 with TRBJ2-4, with D maybe TRBD1 (5 bases). V shed 1 base and J shed 1 base, with 14 bases lying between them. CDR1 and CDR2 (germline): SGHTA, FQGNSA. The CDR3 extends over 17 amino acids. CDR3 in DNA: TGTGCCAGCAGCTTAGAGGTGAAGGGGAAGGCCAAAAACATTCAGTACTTC. Protein product: CASSLEVKGKAKNIQYF.

The chain couples TRBV5-1 to TRBJ2-2, with 11 bases fitting TRBD1. CDR3 length: 17 amino acids. Trimming removed 1 base from V and 6 bases from J; junction bases left unmatched: 8. Germline V gene data show CDR1 as SGHRS and CDR2 as YFSETQ. In DNA form, the CDR3 reads TGCGCCAGCAGCTTGCGGACAGGGGGCCTCTTGGCCGGGGAGCTGTTTTTT. As protein: CASSLRTGGLLAGELFF.

The table lists this clone with a few counts. The CDR3 sequence is CASSPLAGGSYNEQFF. CDR3 sequence (DNA): TGTGCCAGCAGTCCACTAGCGGGAGGGTCCTACAATGAGCAGTTCTTC. V usage is TRBV6-6 and J usage is TRBJ2-1; 13 bases are a match to TRBD2. The CDR3 contains 16 residues. Germline values: CDR1 MNHNY, CDR2 SVGAGI (reference sequence). J was trimmed by 1 base and V by 5 bases; bases with no gene match: 2.

The V gene is TRBV30, the J gene TRBJ1-2, with D possibly being TRBD1 (6 bases). The CDR3 length is 13 residues. Germline V lookup: CDR1 GTSNPN, CDR2 SVGIG (reference sequence). Trimming shortened V by 8 bases and J by 3 bases, and 16 bases separated the two germline ends. CDR3 sequence reads: CAGITGFDYGYTF. In DNA, the CDR3 is TGTGCCGGCATTACAGGGTTTGACTATGGCTACACCTTC.